This entry concerns a single T cell receptor (beta chain). Its antigen is unidentified. This specimen belongs to a study of regulatory T cells in long-lasting Graves disease. Study-level points and caveats: TCR diversity was lower in persistent Graves' patients (versus newly diagnosed ones).

Libraries of TCR beta came from iRepertoire HTBI primers plus Arm-PCR of CDR3 regions. MiXCR, run by TCRdb on the multiplex PCR reads, gives a single entry per CDR3 protein. The profile shows a few hundred thousand distinct CDR3 sequences, roughly 15% of them singletons. In germline, CDR1 is MNHEY, CDR2 SMNVEV (reference sequence). This CDR3 is built from 14 residues. J gave up 3 bases and V 7 bases, and 6 bases lay outside the gene matches. Indicated time point: newly diagnosed GD, antithyroid drugs for less than 3 months. Isolated PBMC RNA provided the starting material for the TCR library. The same sample was also studied in work on T cells in Graves' hyperthyroidism and ophthalmopathy.

This TCR came from a woman between 18 and 29 years old with Graves disease. This sample comprised peripheral blood mononuclear cells (PBMCs), obtained at new diagnosis, from a patient treated with antithyroid drugs. V gene TRBV27 combines with J gene TRBJ1-2, with 9 bases aligning to TRBD1. CDR3 nucleotides: TGTGCCAGCACTAGACAGGGGGTTGACTATGGCTACACCTTC. Amino acid sequence: CASTRQGVDYGYTF.